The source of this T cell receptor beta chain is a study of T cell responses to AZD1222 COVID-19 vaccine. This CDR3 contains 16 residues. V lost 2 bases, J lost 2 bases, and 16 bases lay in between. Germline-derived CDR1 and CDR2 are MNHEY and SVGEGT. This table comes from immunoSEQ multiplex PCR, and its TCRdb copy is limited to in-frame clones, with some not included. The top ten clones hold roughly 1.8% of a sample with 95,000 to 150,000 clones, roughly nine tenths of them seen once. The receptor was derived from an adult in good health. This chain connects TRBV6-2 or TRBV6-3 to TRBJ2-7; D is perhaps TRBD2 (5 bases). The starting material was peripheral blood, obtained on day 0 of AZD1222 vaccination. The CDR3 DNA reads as TGTGCCAGCAGTTACGGGAGAGGCCAAATCCCCTACGAGCAGTACGTC. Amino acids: CASSYGRGQIPYEQYV.